A selection of T cell receptor beta chains follows, all from one sample in a study of vaccination effects on CD4 cells after COVID-19. Libraries were prepared by immunoSEQ multiplex PCR; TCRdb keeps only in-frame clonotypes and omits some of them. Of tens of thousands of clones detected, roughly three quarters appear once; the ten largest clones hold around 9.1%. No antigen has been identified for these receptors. The specimen was CD4+ T cells from PBMCs cultured with HCoV-229E spike peptides, collected after COVID-19 vaccination. Receptor source: a human donor who received a COVID-19 vaccine. The CDR3 runs from the conserved cysteine through the conserved F or W. A D gene is named only where the DNA matches it firmly. Part of the rows lack a size; the others show once, few, many or a class for expanded clones.

j_gene: TRBJ2-6
v_gene: TRBV20-1
d_gene: TRBD2
abundance: NA
CDR3aa: CSASGRAGANVLTF
CDR3nt: TGCAGTGCTAGTGGGAGGGCTGGGGCCAACGTCCTGACTTTC

j_gene: TRBJ1-5
v_gene: TRBV6-5
d_gene: TRBD1
abundance: NA
CDR3aa: CASSYTGDGTQHF
CDR3nt: TGTGCCAGCAGTTACACAGGGGACGGGACCCAGCATTTT

j_gene: TRBJ2-7
v_gene: TRBV6-5
d_gene: NA
abundance: NA
CDR3aa: CATAGATPDYEQYF
CDR3nt: TGTGCCACCGCAGGGGCGACTCCCGACTACGAGCAGTACTTC

j_gene: TRBJ1-2
v_gene: TRBV6-5
d_gene: TRBD1
abundance: NA
CDR3aa: CASSRDRNNYGYTF
CDR3nt: TGTGCCAGCAGCCGGGACAGAAATAACTATGGCTACACCTTC

j_gene: TRBJ2-2
v_gene: TRBV24-1
d_gene: NA
abundance: once
CDR3aa: CATSDPTGPGELFF
CDR3nt: TGTGCCACCAGTGATCCGACAGGTCCCGGGGAGCTGTTTTTT

j_gene: TRBJ2-1
v_gene: TRBV11-3
d_gene: NA
abundance: NA
CDR3aa: CASSLDPTDNEQFF
CDR3nt: TGTGCCAGCAGCTTAGATCCAACAGACAATGAGCAGTTCTTC

j_gene: TRBJ2-5
v_gene: TRBV2
d_gene: NA
abundance: once
CDR3aa: CASSDLTHRETQYF
CDR3nt: TGTGCCAGCAGTGACTTAACGCATCGGGAGACCCAGTACTTC

j_gene: TRBJ2-3
v_gene: TRBV2
d_gene: TRBD2
abundance: NA
CDR3aa: CASSDPAGDGTQYF
CDR3nt: TGTGCCAGCAGTGATCCAGCGGGAGACGGTACGCAGTATTTT

j_gene: TRBJ2-6
v_gene: TRBV2
d_gene: NA
abundance: NA
CDR3aa: CASSWSSGANVLTF
CDR3nt: TGTGCCAGCAGCTGGAGCTCTGGGGCCAACGTCCTGACTTTC

j_gene: TRBJ2-2
v_gene: TRBV18
d_gene: NA
abundance: NA
CDR3aa: CASSLQDPRNTGELFF
CDR3nt: TGTGCCAGCTCACTACAGGACCCCCGGAACACCGGGGAGCTGTTTTTT

j_gene: TRBJ2-3
v_gene: TRBV6-1
d_gene: NA
abundance: NA
CDR3aa: CASSEGDSIRTDTQYF
CDR3nt: TGTGCCAGCAGTGAAGGGGACTCCATTCGTACGGATACGCAGTATTTT

j_gene: TRBJ2-1
v_gene: TRBV19
d_gene: TRBD2
abundance: NA
CDR3aa: CASSSVAGGLNEQFF
CDR3nt: TGTGCCAGTAGTTCCGTCGCGGGAGGGCTAAATGAGCAGTTCTTC

j_gene: TRBJ2-7
v_gene: TRBV5-4
d_gene: NA
abundance: NA
CDR3aa: CASSLEAESSYEQYF
CDR3nt: TGTGCCAGCAGCCTTGAAGCGGAAAGCTCCTACGAGCAGTACTTC

j_gene: TRBJ2-7
v_gene: TRBV7-2
d_gene: NA
abundance: NA
CDR3aa: CASSLIHGRYEQYF
CDR3nt: TGTGCCAGCAGCTTAATCCATGGGCGGTACGAGCAGTACTTC

j_gene: TRBJ2-1
v_gene: TRBV7-9
d_gene: NA
abundance: NA
CDR3aa: CASSLVLLTGDEQFF
CDR3nt: TGTGCCAGCAGCTTAGTTCTCCTAACGGGAGATGAGCAGTTCTTC

j_gene: TRBJ1-4
v_gene: TRBV29-1
d_gene: NA
abundance: NA
CDR3aa: CSVVVGGDEKLFF
CDR3nt: TGCAGCGTTGTAGTTGGAGGCGATGAAAAACTGTTTTTT

j_gene: TRBJ2-2
v_gene: TRBV12-3/TRBV12-4
d_gene: NA
abundance: few
CDR3aa: CASSLVTGELFF
CDR3nt: TGTGCCAGCAGTTTGGTAACCGGGGAGCTGTTTTTT